The rows below give T cell receptor beta chains drawn from one sample of a study of cytomegalovirus exposure and HLA in healthy donors. Some clones are missing from TCRdb's copy, which holds only in-frame ones; the method was immunoSEQ multiplex PCR. The data contain about 94,000 clones, roughly 79% of them singletons. Source material: PBMCs. The source of these receptors is a male donor in good health and CMV-seronegative. Both conserved end residues are part of each CDR3. A D gene is named only where the DNA matches it firmly. Clone size is stated in some rows and not others, as once, few, many or a class when expanded.

TGCGCCAGCAGCTTAGGACTAGCCGGGACCCAGTACTTC CASSLGLAGTQYF TRBD2 - TRBJ2-5 TRBV5-1
TGTGCCAGCAGGGTCTCGGGTCCGTTCTATGGCTACACCTTC CASRVSGPFYGYTF - - TRBJ1-2 TRBV6-6
TGTGCCAGCAGTGCGCGACTCCACGAGCAGTACTTC CASSARLHEQYF - once TRBJ2-7 TRBV6-1
TGTGCCAGCAGGGTACAGGGGATCAGTAACTATGGCTACACCTTC CASRVQGISNYGYTF TRBD1 few TRBJ1-2 TRBV6-6
TGTGCCAGCAGTTTTCGGGAATTGAATGAAAAACTGTTTTTT CASSFRELNEKLFF - - TRBJ1-4 TRBV28
TGTGCCAGCAGCCGGGACAGAGCAGCGGCTTTCTTT CASSRDRAAAFF TRBD1 - TRBJ1-1 TRBV7-2
TGTGCCAGCAGTTACTCGTGGACAGGCTCCTACGAGCAGTACTTC CASSYSWTGSYEQYF TRBD1 few TRBJ2-7 TRBV6-5
TGTGCCAGCAGTGACTCGTCGTCTAGCGGGAGTCTAAGGGGGCAGTTCTTC CASSDSSSSGSLRGQFF TRBD2 - TRBJ2-1 TRBV6-4
TGTGCCAGCAGCTTACCTCGGGAAACAGGGGGACGCTACGAGCAGTACTTC CASSLPRETGGRYEQYF TRBD1 few TRBJ2-7 TRBV16
TGTGCCAGCAGCTTAGTGGGAGGGCAAGAGACCCAGTACTTC CASSLVGGQETQYF TRBD2 few TRBJ2-5 TRBV7-9
TGTGCCAGCAGCTTGGAGCGACGAACTGAAGCTTTCTTT CASSLERRTEAFF - few TRBJ1-1 TRBV5-4
TGTGCCAGCAGCCACGGACACCTCAATCAGCCCCAGCATTTT CASSHGHLNQPQHF - once TRBJ1-5 TRBV5-6
TGTGCCAGCAGTGCCCGACAGCAAAACACTGAAGCTTTCTTT CASSARQQNTEAFF - few TRBJ1-1 TRBV6-5
TGTGCCAGCAGTCGCCCAGGGTGGGACGAGCAGTACTTC CASSRPGWDEQYF - once TRBJ2-7 TRBV6-5
TGTGCCAGCACTGAAAGCGGCTCTGGGGCCAACGTCCTGACTTTC CASTESGSGANVLTF - - TRBJ2-6 TRBV6-4
TGTGCCAGCAGCTTAGGAGGGGGCGGGTACAATGAGCAGTTCTTC CASSLGGGGYNEQFF TRBD1 once TRBJ2-1 TRBV7-9
TGTGCCAGCAGCTTAGGGACAGGGGGCCACAATGAGCAGTTCTTC CASSLGTGGHNEQFF TRBD1 once TRBJ2-1 TRBV11-3
TGTGCCAGCAGCCCGGACTTAGTTAGCACAGATACGCAGTATTTT CASSPDLVSTDTQYF - - TRBJ2-3 TRBV7-2
TGTGCCAGCAGTTCCAGGGGTGGAGAGGGCTGGTACTTC CASSSRGGEGWYF - - TRBJ2-7 TRBV28
TGTGCCACCCAAGAAGAGCGCGGCACTGAAGCTTTCTTT CATQEERGTEAFF - - TRBJ1-1 TRBV15
TGTGCCAGCAGACCCTACCTGCAGTCGGGGGGAATTACTGAAGCTTTCTTT CASRPYLQSGGITEAFF - once TRBJ1-1 TRBV27
TGTGCCAGCAGTGACGTGATGGCTCATTTCCAGTTCTTC CASSDVMAHFQFF - - TRBJ2-1 TRBV25-1
TGTGCCAGCGTTTTGCGGGACAGTCTCAATGAGCAGTTCTTC CASVLRDSLNEQFF - - TRBJ2-1 TRBV6-1
TGTGCCAGCAGCTTAGGACTCGGACAACCCTATGGCTACACCTTC CASSLGLGQPYGYTF - - TRBJ1-2 TRBV7-2
TGTGCCAGCAGCTCCGGGACTATCTACAATGAGCAGTTCTTC CASSSGTIYNEQFF TRBD2 few TRBJ2-1 TRBV7-2
TGCGCCAGCAGTTATTCCCCTTTTAGCGGGGGGTTCGAGCAGTACTTC CASSYSPFSGGFEQYF TRBD2 - TRBJ2-7 TRBV10-2
TGTGCCAGTAGTATAGTTCGGGGAGGGACTGAAGCTTTCTTT CASSIVRGGTEAFF - - TRBJ1-1 TRBV19
TGCAGCGTTGAGGAGGGGCTCCAGCATTTT CSVEEGLQHF - few TRBJ1-5 TRBV29-1
TGTGCCATCAGTGAGAGGGGGTCCTACAATGAGCAGTTCTTC CAISERGSYNEQFF - - TRBJ2-1 TRBV10-3
TGTGCCTGGAGTTTCCTCCGGGACTCACTAGGGGATACGCAGTATTTT CAWSFLRDSLGDTQYF - once TRBJ2-3 TRBV30
TGTGCCAGCAGAGGCCTAGCGAGTGAGCAGTTCTTC CASRGLASEQFF - - TRBJ2-1 TRBV7-2
TGCGCCAGCAGCCAAGGAGTCGGAGGAAGTAGCAATCAGCCCCAGCATTTT CASSQGVGGSSNQPQHF - - TRBJ1-5 TRBV4-3
TGTGCCAGCAGCTTTGGCAGGGGGGATAGTTCACCCCTCCACTTT CASSFGRGDSSPLHF TRBD1 once TRBJ1-6 TRBV5-4
TGCGCCAGCATAGGGGGGGCTATGCATGGGGCCAACGTCCTGACTTTC CASIGGAMHGANVLTF - - TRBJ2-6 TRBV5-1
TGCAGCGTTGGGAAAACAGGGGTGAACACCGGGGAGCTGTTTTTT CSVGKTGVNTGELFF TRBD1 - TRBJ2-2 TRBV29-1
TGTGCCAGCAGCGTACACAGGGATGGGTCACCCCTCCACTTT CASSVHRDGSPLHF - - TRBJ1-6 TRBV9
TGTGCCAGCTCACCGCCTACAGGTGGCTTCGGGAACACCATATATTTT CASSPPTGGFGNTIYF - - TRBJ1-3 TRBV18
TGTGCCACCAGGACTAGCGGGAGGACAGCCTACGAGCAGTACTTC CATRTSGRTAYEQYF TRBD2 - TRBJ2-7 TRBV6-5
TGCGCCAGCAGTGAAACAGGCCAAGAGACCCAGTACTTC CASSETGQETQYF - - TRBJ2-5 TRBV10-1
TGTGCCAGCAGTTTTGAGGTGGCTCTCTCCTACAATGAGCAGTTCTTC CASSFEVALSYNEQFF - - TRBJ2-1 TRBV28
TGTGCCAGCACGCGAGGGGGGGCTAACTATGGCTACACCTTC CASTRGGANYGYTF - - TRBJ1-2 TRBV28
TGCAGCGTTGGGACAGGGGGCACTGAGCAGTTCTTC CSVGTGGTEQFF TRBD1 - TRBJ2-1 TRBV29-1
TGTGCCAGCAGTTACGGGGACAGGGGTTTACACACTGAAGCTTTCTTT CASSYGDRGLHTEAFF TRBD1 - TRBJ1-1 TRBV6-5
TGTGCCAGCAGCTTGGGCTCCACTACGCTCGGAAACACCATATATTTT CASSLGSTTLGNTIYF - - TRBJ1-3 TRBV5-5
TGTGCCAGCAGTCTCGTGGGACTAGCAGACACAGATACGCAGTATTTT CASSLVGLADTDTQYF TRBD2 - TRBJ2-3 TRBV7-2
TGTGCCAGCAGCGTAGCTGGGGGACTAGGGTACAATGAGCAGTTCTTC CASSVAGGLGYNEQFF TRBD2 - TRBJ2-1 TRBV9
TGTGCCAGCAGCCCGACGACAGGGGCTGGAAACACCATATATTTT CASSPTTGAGNTIYF TRBD1 - TRBJ1-3 TRBV7-2
TGTGCCAGCAGTTACTCGATCCGGGACTCTGGGCAGTATTTT CASSYSIRDSGQYF - - TRBJ2-3 TRBV6-5
TGTGCCAGCAGTTACCGACGACAGGGGAACACTGAAGCTTTCTTT CASSYRRQGNTEAFF TRBD1 - TRBJ1-1 TRBV6-5
TGCGCCAGCAGCCTTACTAGCGGGGTAACCTACGAGCAGTACTTC CASSLTSGVTYEQYF TRBD2 - TRBJ2-7 TRBV4-3
TGTGCCACCAGCAGAGAGACGGCAGGGAAGGCCTACGAGCAGTACTTC CATSRETAGKAYEQYF - few TRBJ2-7 TRBV15